Listed below are T cell receptor beta chains from one sample, sequenced in a study of CD4 T cells in relation to SARS-CoV-2 and coronaviruses. Measured with immunoSEQ multiplex PCR; TCRdb has only the in-frame clones, and not every one. The sample contains about 54,000 clones, about 91% of which appear only once. The sequenced sample consisted of naive CD4+ T cells from PBMCs. These TCRs come from an adult with COVID-19. Each CDR3 is given with its conserved first and last residue. D genes are given only for firm matches. Not every row has a clone size; where given, it reads once, few, many or a size class.

J | size | D | V | CDR3 | DNA
TRBJ2-1 | once | TRBD2 | TRBV7-9 | CASSPTSGRTHRGEQFF | TGTGCCAGCAGCCCTACTAGCGGGAGAACCCATCGTGGTGAGCAGTTCTTC
TRBJ2-3 | - | TRBD2 | TRBV7-2 | CASSLAGTSGSTDTQYF | TGTGCCAGCAGCTTAGCCGGGACTAGCGGAAGCACAGATACGCAGTATTTT
TRBJ2-1 | - | - | TRBV7-2 | CASSLSVSNEQFF | TGTGCCAGCAGCTTATCAGTGTCCAATGAGCAGTTCTTC
TRBJ2-5 | - | - | TRBV18 | CASSPQGRETQYF | TGTGCCAGCTCACCCCAGGGAAGGGAGACCCAGTACTTC
TRBJ2-1 | - | TRBD1 | TRBV28 | CASTKGQVVGNEQFF | TGTGCCAGCACCAAAGGACAGGTCGTAGGCAATGAGCAGTTCTTC
TRBJ2-1 | - | TRBD1 | TRBV19 | CASFGWTGPYNEQFF | TGTGCCTCCTTTGGGTGGACAGGGCCCTACAATGAGCAGTTCTTC
TRBJ2-7 | - | - | TRBV9 | CASSVQSLGEQYF | TGTGCCAGCAGCGTACAGTCCCTGGGGGAGCAGTACTTC
TRBJ1-2 | - | - | TRBV14 | CASSATNYGYTF | TGTGCCAGCAGCGCTACGAACTATGGCTACACCTTC
TRBJ2-4 | - | TRBD1 | TRBV3-1/TRBV3-2 | CASSPPITLRDRGNIQYF | TGTGCCAGCAGCCCGCCTATCACTCTCCGGGACAGGGGGAACATTCAGTACTTC
TRBJ2-7 | - | - | TRBV27 | CASSRQGGFYEQYF | TGTGCCAGCAGTCGGCAGGGGGGATTCTACGAGCAGTACTTC
TRBJ1-1 | once | - | TRBV5-1 | CASSLEGSETEAFF | TGCGCCAGCAGCTTGGAGGGTTCGGAAACTGAAGCTTTCTTT
TRBJ2-1 | - | TRBD2 | TRBV11-2 | CASSFLYSGRYNEQFF | TGTGCCAGCAGCTTCCTATATAGCGGGAGGTACAATGAGCAGTTCTTC
TRBJ2-7 | - | - | TRBV15 | CATSSGTRPLSYEQYF | TGTGCCACCAGCAGCGGTACTAGACCCCTCTCCTACGAGCAGTACTTC
TRBJ2-3 | - | - | TRBV29-1 | CSVMRPHTDTQYF | TGCAGCGTCATGAGGCCCCACACAGATACGCAGTATTTT
TRBJ2-6 | - | - | TRBV23-1 | CASSQCQHSGANVLTF | TGCGCCAGCAGTCAATGTCAACACTCTGGGGCCAACGTCCTGACTTTC
TRBJ2-2 | once | TRBD1 | TRBV5-1 | CASSSSGTGRAGELFF | TGCGCCAGCAGCTCATCCGGGACAGGGAGGGCCGGGGAGCTGTTTTTT
TRBJ2-3 | - | TRBD1 | TRBV5-5 | CASSRQGYTDTQYF | TGTGCCAGCAGCCGACAGGGGTACACAGATACGCAGTATTTT
TRBJ1-5 | - | - | TRBV4-2 | CASSQGRVGEPQHF | TGTGCCAGCAGCCAAGGAAGGGTAGGAGAGCCCCAGCATTTT
TRBJ2-2 | - | TRBD1 | TRBV28 | CASSTWDRENTGELFF | TGTGCCAGCAGTACTTGGGACAGGGAGAACACCGGGGAGCTGTTTTTT
TRBJ2-7 | - | TRBD2 | TRBV10-3 | CAISESSGTYEQYF | TGTGCCATCAGTGAATCTAGCGGGACATACGAGCAGTACTTC
TRBJ1-5 | - | TRBD1 | TRBV2 | CASRGDSFNQPQHF | TGTGCCAGCAGGGGGGACAGCTTCAATCAGCCCCAGCATTTT
TRBJ1-2 | - | TRBD1 | TRBV19 | CASSIGTGVYGYTF | TGTGCCAGTAGTATAGGGACAGGGGTCTATGGCTACACCTTC
TRBJ1-5 | - | TRBD1 | TRBV30 | CAWSQQGNQPQHF | TGTGCCTGGAGTCAACAGGGGAATCAGCCCCAGCATTTT
TRBJ1-1 | - | TRBD1 | TRBV10-2 | CASSEGDRAGGEAFF | TGCGCCAGCAGTGAGGGGGACAGGGCCGGGGGAGAAGCTTTCTTT
TRBJ2-1 | - | TRBD2 | TRBV6-5 | CASTLAGSPYNEQFF | TGTGCCAGCACCCTAGCGGGATCGCCTTACAATGAGCAGTTCTTC
TRBJ2-7 | - | - | TRBV13 | CASSQTPSTYEQYF | TGTGCCAGCAGCCAGACTCCCTCAACCTACGAGCAGTACTTC
TRBJ1-2 | - | - | TRBV24-1 | CATSETGSGRDYGYTF | TGTGCCACCAGTGAGACGGGATCCGGGAGGGACTATGGCTACACCTTC
TRBJ1-2 | few | - | TRBV6-6 | CASTLEGRGGYTF | TGTGCCAGCACCCTAGAGGGGAGGGGTGGCTACACCTTC
TRBJ2-1 | - | TRBD1 | TRBV5-6 | CASSLSVFRDRGSNEQFF | TGTGCCAGCAGCTTGTCTGTTTTTAGGGACAGGGGATCCAATGAGCAGTTCTTC
TRBJ1-4 | - | - | TRBV4-1 | CASSQDLSEKLFF | TGCGCCAGCAGCCAAGATCTTTCGGAAAAACTGTTTTTT
TRBJ1-1 | - | - | TRBV9 | CASSEDPGHTEAFF | TGTGCCAGCAGCGAAGACCCTGGCCATACTGAAGCTTTCTTT
TRBJ1-1 | - | - | TRBV4-1 | CASSQTNEAFF | TGCGCCAGCAGCCAGACCAATGAAGCTTTCTTT
TRBJ2-3 | - | TRBD1 | TRBV3-1/TRBV3-2 | CASSQDVGTGGTDTQYF | TGTGCCAGCAGCCAAGATGTCGGGACAGGGGGCACAGATACGCAGTATTTT
TRBJ2-3 | - | TRBD2 | TRBV4-1 | CASSQVPSAGVHTDTQYF | TGCGCCAGCAGCCAAGTTCCCTCGGCGGGAGTGCACACAGATACGCAGTATTTT
TRBJ2-1 | - | TRBD2 | TRBV5-4 | CASSSRTSEYNEQFF | TGTGCCAGCAGCTCCCGGACTAGCGAGTACAATGAGCAGTTCTTC
TRBJ1-5 | - | - | TRBV20-1 | CSASRQPYSNQPQHF | TGCAGTGCTAGTAGGCAGCCATATAGCAATCAGCCCCAGCATTTT
TRBJ2-1 | - | TRBD2 | TRBV3-1/TRBV3-2 | CASSQPLGAGKSNEQFF | TGTGCCAGCAGCCAACCCCTGGGAGCGGGAAAGTCCAATGAGCAGTTCTTC
TRBJ2-7 | - | TRBD1 | TRBV11-2 | CASSQMGQVLNEQYF | TGTGCCAGCAGCCAAATGGGACAGGTCTTGAACGAGCAGTACTTC
TRBJ1-5 | - | - | TRBV28 | CASSSGPFSNQPQHF | TGTGCCAGCAGTTCTGGACCGTTTAGCAATCAGCCCCAGCATTTT
TRBJ2-5 | - | - | TRBV6-5 | CASSYSSLYPETQYF | TGTGCCAGCAGTTACTCGAGCCTTTATCCGGAGACCCAGTACTTC
TRBJ2-2 | - | TRBD1 | TRBV7-2 | CASSYPDRAGGELFF | TGTGCCAGCAGCTACCCGGACAGGGCCGGCGGGGAGCTGTTTTTT
TRBJ2-1 | - | - | TRBV6-5 | CASSSLREQFF | TGTGCCAGCAGTTCTTTGCGAGAGCAGTTCTTC